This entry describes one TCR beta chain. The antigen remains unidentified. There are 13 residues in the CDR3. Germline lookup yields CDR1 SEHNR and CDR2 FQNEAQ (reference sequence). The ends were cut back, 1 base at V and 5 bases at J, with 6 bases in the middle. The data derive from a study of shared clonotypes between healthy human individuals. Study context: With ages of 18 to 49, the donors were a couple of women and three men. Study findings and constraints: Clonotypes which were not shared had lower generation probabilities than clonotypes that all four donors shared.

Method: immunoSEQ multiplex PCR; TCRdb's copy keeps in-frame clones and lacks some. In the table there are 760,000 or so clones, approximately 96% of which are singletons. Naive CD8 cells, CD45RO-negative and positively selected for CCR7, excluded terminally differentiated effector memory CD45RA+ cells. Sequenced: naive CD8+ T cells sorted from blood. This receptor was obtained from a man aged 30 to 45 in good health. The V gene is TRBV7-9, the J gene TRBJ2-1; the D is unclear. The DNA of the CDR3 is TGTGCCAGCAGCTTAGGGCTAGACAATGAGCAGTTCTTC. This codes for CASSLGLDNEQFF.